Listed below are T cell receptor beta chains from one sample, sequenced in a study of CD8 T cells in ankylosing spondylitis. TCRdb redid the calling of the 5' RACE reads with MiXCR, one entry per CDR3 protein. The sample has just under 95,000 distinct CDR3 sequences; about 8.1% are singletons. The sample comprised blood, either unsorted or a sorted T cell fraction (not recorded which). Every receptor here comes from a male donor with ankylosing spondylitis or in good health (not recorded which). Each CDR3 is given with its conserved first and last residue. Each record gives: CDR3 DNA, CDR3 protein, J gene, D gene, V gene, clone size. D genes are given only for firm matches. Size is omitted from some rows. Given values are once, few, many or a class for expanded clones.

CDR3nt: TGTGCCAGCAGCGACACAGGTGTTCTCAAAAACATTCAGTACTTC; CDR3aa: CASSDTGVLKNIQYF; j_gene: TRBJ2-4; d_gene: NA; v_gene: TRBV7-9; abundance: few
CDR3nt: TGCGCCAGCAGCCCCGAACAGGGTTGGAGCGAGCAGTACTTC; CDR3aa: CASSPEQGWSEQYF; j_gene: TRBJ2-7; d_gene: NA; v_gene: TRBV5-1; abundance: many
CDR3nt: TGCAGTGCTATGACAGGGGATGATCAGCCCCAGCATTTT; CDR3aa: CSAMTGDDQPQHF; j_gene: TRBJ1-5; d_gene: TRBD1; v_gene: TRBV20-1; abundance: many
CDR3nt: TGTGCCAGCAGCTTGGCTGGTGGATCTGGGGCCAACGTCCTGACTTTC; CDR3aa: CASSLAGGSGANVLTF; j_gene: TRBJ2-6; d_gene: NA; v_gene: TRBV7-3; abundance: many
CDR3nt: TGTGCCAGCAGCCCTAGACCCGGGGAGCTGTTTTTT; CDR3aa: CASSPRPGELFF; j_gene: TRBJ2-2; d_gene: NA; v_gene: TRBV4-2; abundance: many
CDR3nt: TGTGCCAGCAGTTTACGAGGGACAGAGAACACTGAAGCTTTCTTT; CDR3aa: CASSLRGTENTEAFF; j_gene: TRBJ1-1; d_gene: TRBD1; v_gene: TRBV12-3/TRBV12-4; abundance: many
CDR3nt: TGTGCCAGCAGCGTAGGACGGAACAATGAGCAGTTCTTC; CDR3aa: CASSVGRNNEQFF; j_gene: TRBJ2-1; d_gene: NA; v_gene: TRBV9; abundance: many
CDR3nt: TGTGCCACCAGGGGACAGAACTACGAGCAGTACTTC; CDR3aa: CATRGQNYEQYF; j_gene: TRBJ2-7; d_gene: TRBD1; v_gene: TRBV24-1; abundance: many
CDR3nt: TGCGCCAGCAGCTTGGTCCCGGGGGTCTTCTACAATGAGCAGTTCTTC; CDR3aa: CASSLVPGVFYNEQFF; j_gene: TRBJ2-1; d_gene: NA; v_gene: TRBV5-1; abundance: many
CDR3nt: TGTGCCAGCAGCCGAACAGGGTCCCTAGGCAATTACGAGCAGTACTTC; CDR3aa: CASSRTGSLGNYEQYF; j_gene: TRBJ2-7; d_gene: NA; v_gene: TRBV11-2; abundance: many
CDR3nt: TGCGCCAGCAGCGGGACAGTTGGCTCCTACGAGCAGTACTTC; CDR3aa: CASSGTVGSYEQYF; j_gene: TRBJ2-7; d_gene: TRBD1; v_gene: TRBV4-1; abundance: many
CDR3nt: TGTGCCAGCAGCCAGCCCGGGACAGGGATCACAGATACGCAGTATTTT; CDR3aa: CASSQPGTGITDTQYF; j_gene: TRBJ2-3; d_gene: TRBD1; v_gene: TRBV14; abundance: once
CDR3nt: TGTGCCAGCAGCCCTTTGGAGGGGGAGGCCTACAATGAGCAGTTCTTC; CDR3aa: CASSPLEGEAYNEQFF; j_gene: TRBJ2-1; d_gene: NA; v_gene: TRBV3-1; abundance: many
CDR3nt: TGTGCCAGCAGCCCTACCGCGACAGGGTTGTATGGCTACACCTTC; CDR3aa: CASSPTATGLYGYTF; j_gene: TRBJ1-2; d_gene: TRBD1; v_gene: TRBV12-3/TRBV12-4; abundance: many
CDR3nt: TGTGCCAGCGGGAGAGATACGCAGTATTTT; CDR3aa: CASGRDTQYF; j_gene: TRBJ2-3; d_gene: NA; v_gene: TRBV9; abundance: few
CDR3nt: TGTGCCAGCAGCGGGGGACAGGGGACCGGGGAGCTGTTTTTT; CDR3aa: CASSGGQGTGELFF; j_gene: TRBJ2-2; d_gene: TRBD1; v_gene: TRBV7-2; abundance: few
CDR3nt: TGCGCCAGCAGCTTGGCCGCAGATACCTACTACGAGCAGTACTTC; CDR3aa: CASSLAADTYYEQYF; j_gene: TRBJ2-7; d_gene: NA; v_gene: TRBV5-1; abundance: NA
CDR3nt: TGTGCCAGCAGAAAGCCGGGACACAGAAACACCGGGGAGCTGTTTTTT; CDR3aa: CASRKPGHRNTGELFF; j_gene: TRBJ2-2; d_gene: NA; v_gene: TRBV11-2; abundance: few
CDR3nt: TGTGCCAGCAGCTTCGGACAGGCCTACGAGCAGTACTTC; CDR3aa: CASSFGQAYEQYF; j_gene: TRBJ2-7; d_gene: TRBD1; v_gene: TRBV7-3; abundance: many
CDR3nt: TGTGCCAGCAACCAAAGGTCACTAGCGGGGTTATACAATGAGCAGTTCTTC; CDR3aa: CASNQRSLAGLYNEQFF; j_gene: TRBJ2-1; d_gene: TRBD2; v_gene: TRBV3-1; abundance: many
CDR3nt: TGTGCCAGCAGCTTAGCTAGTACAGATACGCAGTATTTT; CDR3aa: CASSLASTDTQYF; j_gene: TRBJ2-3; d_gene: NA; v_gene: TRBV7-8; abundance: many
CDR3nt: TGCGCCAGCAGCCATGGACAGGGAAAATTGGATGAAAAACTGTTTTTT; CDR3aa: CASSHGQGKLDEKLFF; j_gene: TRBJ1-4; d_gene: TRBD1; v_gene: TRBV5-1; abundance: many
CDR3nt: TGTGCCAGCAGTTTAGTAGGAGTAAGCTCCTACAATGAGCAGTTCTTC; CDR3aa: CASSLVGVSSYNEQFF; j_gene: TRBJ2-1; d_gene: NA; v_gene: TRBV28; abundance: many
CDR3nt: TGTGCCAGCAGTGGGCCCAGCGGGGGGGCCTACAATGAGCAGTTCTTC; CDR3aa: CASSGPSGGAYNEQFF; j_gene: TRBJ2-1; d_gene: TRBD2; v_gene: TRBV2; abundance: few
CDR3nt: TGTGCCAGCAGTTTAATGTACGGCGGGGAGACCCAGTACTTC; CDR3aa: CASSLMYGGETQYF; j_gene: TRBJ2-5; d_gene: NA; v_gene: TRBV12-3/TRBV12-4; abundance: many
CDR3nt: TGTGCCAGCAGCCCGGACTTAGTGAGGGCAGATACGCAGTATTTT; CDR3aa: CASSPDLVRADTQYF; j_gene: TRBJ2-3; d_gene: NA; v_gene: TRBV3-1; abundance: few
CDR3nt: TGCAGTGCTACCGCAAACAGGGTGAACACTGAAGCTTTCTTT; CDR3aa: CSATANRVNTEAFF; j_gene: TRBJ1-1; d_gene: NA; v_gene: TRBV20-1; abundance: few
CDR3nt: TGCGCCAGCAGCTCGCCGGGACTAGCGGGGGGTGAGCAGTACTTC; CDR3aa: CASSSPGLAGGEQYF; j_gene: TRBJ2-7; d_gene: TRBD2; v_gene: TRBV5-1; abundance: many
CDR3nt: TGTGCCAGCAGTTTAGCCTCAGGGCAGCCCCAGCATTTT; CDR3aa: CASSLASGQPQHF; j_gene: TRBJ1-5; d_gene: NA; v_gene: TRBV12-3/TRBV12-4; abundance: many
CDR3nt: TGTGCCAGCACCCCCGGGGACAGGGGTTGGGCTGAAGCTTTCTTT; CDR3aa: CASTPGDRGWAEAFF; j_gene: TRBJ1-1; d_gene: TRBD1; v_gene: TRBV27; abundance: many
CDR3nt: TGTGCCAGCAGCATAACAGAGGAACTAGCCAAAAACATTCAGTACTTC; CDR3aa: CASSITEELAKNIQYF; j_gene: TRBJ2-4; d_gene: NA; v_gene: TRBV7-2; abundance: few
CDR3nt: TGTGCCAGCAGTGACGCGTTGGCGGGGGGGTACGAGACCCAGTACTTC; CDR3aa: CASSDALAGGYETQYF; j_gene: TRBJ2-5; d_gene: TRBD2; v_gene: TRBV6-4; abundance: NA
CDR3nt: TGTGCCAGTTCCCCCTGGACTAGCGGGTCCTACGAGCAGTACTTC; CDR3aa: CASSPWTSGSYEQYF; j_gene: TRBJ2-7; d_gene: TRBD2; v_gene: TRBV4-2; abundance: few
CDR3nt: TGTGCCAGCAGCTTAAAGCTGGGACAGGGCCCGACTAATGAAAAACTGTTTTTT; CDR3aa: CASSLKLGQGPTNEKLFF; j_gene: TRBJ1-4; d_gene: TRBD1; v_gene: TRBV7-3; abundance: many
CDR3nt: TGTGCCAGCAGTGAGGGTACTAGCGGGGTTGACACAGATACGCAGTATTTT; CDR3aa: CASSEGTSGVDTDTQYF; j_gene: TRBJ2-3; d_gene: TRBD2; v_gene: TRBV2; abundance: many
CDR3nt: TGTGCCAGCAGCTACGGGCTTGCTGAAGCTTTCTTT; CDR3aa: CASSYGLAEAFF; j_gene: TRBJ1-1; d_gene: NA; v_gene: TRBV12-3/TRBV12-4; abundance: many
CDR3nt: TGTGCCAGCAGCCCCCCTGGGGAAAAACTGTTTTTT; CDR3aa: CASSPPGEKLFF; j_gene: TRBJ1-4; d_gene: NA; v_gene: TRBV7-6; abundance: many
CDR3nt: TGCAGTGCTAGAGTGGGGCAGACCACGGCCCTCCACTTT; CDR3aa: CSARVGQTTALHF; j_gene: TRBJ1-6; d_gene: NA; v_gene: TRBV20-1; abundance: many
CDR3nt: TGCGCCAGCAGCTTGGAATCGGGACTCTACTATGGCTACACCTTC; CDR3aa: CASSLESGLYYGYTF; j_gene: TRBJ1-2; d_gene: NA; v_gene: TRBV5-1; abundance: many
CDR3nt: TGCAGTGCTCGTAGACCGGACAGAGAGAACTTT; CDR3aa: CSARRPDRENF; j_gene: TRBJ1-6; d_gene: NA; v_gene: TRBV20-1; abundance: many
CDR3nt: TGCGCCAGCAGCTTAGGAACTAGCGGGGTCCAAGATACGCAGTATTTT; CDR3aa: CASSLGTSGVQDTQYF; j_gene: TRBJ2-3; d_gene: TRBD2; v_gene: TRBV5-1; abundance: many
CDR3nt: TGCGCCAGCAGCTTGGGGACTAGCGGGTCCACAGATACGCAGTATTTT; CDR3aa: CASSLGTSGSTDTQYF; j_gene: TRBJ2-3; d_gene: TRBD2; v_gene: TRBV5-1; abundance: many
CDR3nt: TGTGCCAGCAGCTTAGGAACCCCTGAAGCTTTCTTT; CDR3aa: CASSLGTPEAFF; j_gene: TRBJ1-1; d_gene: NA; v_gene: TRBV7-9; abundance: many
CDR3nt: TGTGCCTGCCAAGGGACTAGCGGAGAGCAGTACTTC; CDR3aa: CACQGTSGEQYF; j_gene: TRBJ2-7; d_gene: TRBD2; v_gene: TRBV6-6; abundance: many
CDR3nt: TGTGCCAGCAGCCCGACAGGGGGCCATCAGCCCCAGCATTTT; CDR3aa: CASSPTGGHQPQHF; j_gene: TRBJ1-5; d_gene: TRBD1; v_gene: TRBV7-2; abundance: NA
CDR3nt: TGTGCCACCAGTGATCCGACGGGACCAATTCCCTATGAGCAGTTCTTC; CDR3aa: CATSDPTGPIPYEQFF; j_gene: TRBJ2-1; d_gene: NA; v_gene: TRBV24-1; abundance: NA
CDR3nt: TGTGCCAGCAGCGTAGAATTTAGCGGGATCCGCACAGATACGCAGTATTTT; CDR3aa: CASSVEFSGIRTDTQYF; j_gene: TRBJ2-3; d_gene: TRBD2; v_gene: TRBV9; abundance: many
CDR3nt: TGTGCCATCAGTTCCGGTGAGCGGGGCCCAACAGATACGCAGTATTTT; CDR3aa: CAISSGERGPTDTQYF; j_gene: TRBJ2-3; d_gene: TRBD2; v_gene: TRBV10-3; abundance: many
CDR3nt: TGTGCCAGCAGCCTACCAAGGGGGATCGGGATTGGCTACACCTTC; CDR3aa: CASSLPRGIGIGYTF; j_gene: TRBJ1-2; d_gene: NA; v_gene: TRBV7-2; abundance: NA
CDR3nt: TGCGCCAGCAGCCCGGGACATCCCACCGGGGAGCTGTTTTTT; CDR3aa: CASSPGHPTGELFF; j_gene: TRBJ2-2; d_gene: NA; v_gene: TRBV5-1; abundance: many
CDR3nt: TGCGCCAGCAGCGTGACAGGGGAGAGACACGAGCAGTACTTC; CDR3aa: CASSVTGERHEQYF; j_gene: TRBJ2-7; d_gene: TRBD1; v_gene: TRBV5-1; abundance: many
CDR3nt: TGTGCCAGCAGTCATCAAGGGGGAGGCACTGAAGCTTTCTTT; CDR3aa: CASSHQGGGTEAFF; j_gene: TRBJ1-1; d_gene: NA; v_gene: TRBV4-2; abundance: many
CDR3nt: TGCAGCGTTGAAGTATCGGACTTGACCTACGAGCAGTACTTC; CDR3aa: CSVEVSDLTYEQYF; j_gene: TRBJ2-7; d_gene: NA; v_gene: TRBV29-1; abundance: many